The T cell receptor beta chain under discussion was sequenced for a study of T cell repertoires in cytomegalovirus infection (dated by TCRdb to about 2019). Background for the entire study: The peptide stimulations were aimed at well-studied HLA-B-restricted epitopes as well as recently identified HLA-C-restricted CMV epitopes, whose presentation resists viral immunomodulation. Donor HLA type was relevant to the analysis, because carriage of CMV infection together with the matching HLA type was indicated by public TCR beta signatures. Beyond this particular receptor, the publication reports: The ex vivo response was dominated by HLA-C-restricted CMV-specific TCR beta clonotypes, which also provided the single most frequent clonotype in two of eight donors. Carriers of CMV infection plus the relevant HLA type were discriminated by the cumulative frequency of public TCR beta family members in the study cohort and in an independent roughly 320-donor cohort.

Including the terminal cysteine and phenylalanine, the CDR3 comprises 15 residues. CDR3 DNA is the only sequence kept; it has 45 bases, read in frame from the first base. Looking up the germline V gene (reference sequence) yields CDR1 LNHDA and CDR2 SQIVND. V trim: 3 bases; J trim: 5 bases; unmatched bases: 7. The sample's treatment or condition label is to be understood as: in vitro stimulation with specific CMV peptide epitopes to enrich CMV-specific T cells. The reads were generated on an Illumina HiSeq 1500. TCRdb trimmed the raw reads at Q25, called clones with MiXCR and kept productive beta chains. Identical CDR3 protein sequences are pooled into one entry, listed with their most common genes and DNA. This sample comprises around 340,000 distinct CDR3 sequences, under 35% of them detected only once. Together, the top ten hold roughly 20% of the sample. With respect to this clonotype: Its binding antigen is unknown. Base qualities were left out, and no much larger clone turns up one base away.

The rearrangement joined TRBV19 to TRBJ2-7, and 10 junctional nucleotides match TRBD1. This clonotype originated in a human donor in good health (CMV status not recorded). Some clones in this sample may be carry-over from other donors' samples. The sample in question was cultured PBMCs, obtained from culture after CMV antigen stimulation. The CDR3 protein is CASSITGTGANEQYF. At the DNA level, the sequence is TGTGCCAGTAGTATCACCGGGACAGGGGCGAACGAGCAGTACTTC.